These 16 T cell receptor beta chains share one sample of origin, sequenced in a study of blood T cell repertoires in COVID-19 (dated by TCRdb to about 2020). Library creation used the immunoSEQ multiplex PCR assay. The clones in this table, taken by TCRdb from immuneACCESS, are in-frame only. Not every clone is retained; where verified, under half of the shortfall comes from an unresolved V gene, and the cause of the rest is unknown. Here the sample has around 50,000 clones; 70% to 80% occur a single time. The top ten hold about 6.1% of the sample. Sequencing input: PBMCs or T cells enriched from blood (not recorded which). Source of these receptors: a woman aged 45-60 years with acute COVID-19.

The V call is TRBV5-1, the J call TRBJ1-1; no reliable D call. The CDR3 runs 14 residues. V lost 0 bases to trimming and J lost 3 bases, with 9 bases between them. Per germline, CDR1 SGHRS and CDR2 YFSETQ. The CDR3 region has the DNA TGCGCCAGCAGCTTGGACAGATTTTACACTGAAGCTTTCTTT. This translates into CASSLDRFYTEAFF.

The chain employs TRBV2 and TRBJ1-2; tentative D call: TRBD1 (6 bases). V shed 6 bases and J shed 1 base, with 9 bases lying between them. CDR1 is SNHLY and CDR2 is FYNNEI in the germline V gene. There are 13 residues in the CDR3. The CDR3 region is CASRTGLNYGYTF. DNA for the CDR3: TGTGCCAGCAGGACAGGTCTTAACTATGGCTACACCTTC.

The J gene is TRBJ1-2, the V gene TRBV10-3; D not resolved. The ends were cut back, 7 bases at V and 7 bases at J, with 16 bases in the middle. The CDR3 totals 13 residues. Germline V gene sequence: CDR1 ENHRY, CDR2 SYGVKD. The CDR3 sequence is CAITDVARGGYTF. The CDR3 DNA sequence: TGTGCCATCACTGACGTGGCCCGCGGTGGCTACACCTTC.

This clone came up a few times. The V call is TRBV28, the J call TRBJ2-7; TRBD1 agrees at 8 bases. Germline values: CDR1 MDHEN, CDR2 SYDVKM. Germline trimming cut 8 bases from V and 2 bases from J; bases unmatched to any gene: 5. This CDR3 region has 13 residues. CDR3 bases: TGTGCCAGCGGAACAGGGGGACCCTACGAGCAGTACTTC. Residues: CASGTGGPYEQYF.

The sample holds one count of this clone. The chain employs TRBV2 and TRBJ1-5; maybe TRBD1 (6 bases). Deletions cut 8 bases from V and 2 bases from J, with 16 bases between. CDR1 and CDR2 (germline): SNHLY, FYNNEI. The CDR3 contains 15 residues. The CDR3 loop reads CASLRNPGGNQPQHF. The CDR3 bases are TGTGCCAGCCTTCGAAACCCAGGGGGCAATCAGCCCCAGCATTTT.

V gene TRBV4-2 combines with J gene TRBJ2-5; 9 bases agree with TRBD1. CDR3 length equals 15 residues. CDR1 and CDR2 from the germline V gene are LGHNA and YNFKEQ. The ends lost 0 bases at V and 5 bases at J; junction bases unmatched: 4. CDR3 sequence reads: CASSQDGTGWETQYF. CDR3 bases: TGTGCCAGCAGCCAAGATGGGACAGGGTGGGAGACCCAGTACTTC.

In its sample, this clone was seen once. The chain carries TRBV3-1 (or the pseudogene TRBV3-2) and TRBJ1-1; D possibly corresponds to TRBD1 (6 bases). The germline gives CDR1 LGHDT, CDR2 YNNKEL (reference sequence). V was shortened by 8 bases and J by 1 base, with 14 bases between the two germline ends. The CDR3 extends over 14 amino acids. CDR3: CASGLQGRNTEAFF. CDR3 DNA sequence: TGTGCCAGCGGTTTACAGGGAAGGAACACTGAAGCTTTCTTT.

This clone came up a few times. The CDR3 reads CASSLAGAGKIVFF. Written as DNA, the CDR3 is TGTGCCAGCAGCTTAGCGGGGGCAGGGAAGATTGTTTTCTTT. The chain is built from TRBV7-8 and TRBJ1-1; D is possibly TRBD1 (6 bases). The CDR3 is 14 residues long. Trimming took 0 bases from V and 13 from J, leaving 18 bases between them. Germline V gene data show CDR1 as SGHVS and CDR2 as FQNEAQ.

The V and J genes are TRBV7-9 and TRBJ1-6, with a possible D match to TRBD1 (5 bases). The CDR3 contains 14 residues. In germline, CDR1 is SEHNR, CDR2 FQNEAQ (reference sequence). V lost 6 bases, J lost 7 bases, and 13 bases lay in between. Here the CDR3 DNA reads TGTGCCAGCAGTCCAGAGACAGAGAATTCACCCCTCCACTTT. Its translation: CASSPETENSPLHF.

The CDR3 here is CASSGEGGYTF. Written as DNA, the CDR3 is TGTGCCAGCAGCGGAGAGGGTGGCTACACCTTC. The chain has TRBV7-9 and TRBJ1-2; D is unclear. The CDR3 loop spans 11 amino acids. CDR1 and CDR2 from the germline V gene are SEHNR and FQNEAQ (reference sequence). The V end was cut by 5 bases, the J end by 7 bases, with 8 bases between.

This clone appeared a single time. This chain uses TRBV7-8 with TRBJ1-1; TRBD1 agrees at 9 bases. Unmatched junction bases numbered 5, after V lost 5 bases and J lost 1 base. Germline CDR1 reads SGHVS; CDR2 reads FQNEAQ. There are 15 residues in the CDR3. CDR3 amino acids: CASSVQGAANTEAFF. CDR3 DNA: TGTGCCAGCAGCGTACAGGGGGCGGCGAACACTGAAGCTTTCTTT.

The chain is built from TRBV5-6 and TRBJ2-3; no clear D. CDR3 length: 15 amino acids. Germline V CDR1 and CDR2: SGHDT, YYEEEE. Trimming left V 1 base short and J 1 base short, with 10 bases between. In DNA form, the CDR3 reads TGTGCCAGCAGCTTGCGTGTTGCGGGCACAGATACGCAGTATTTT. Its translation: CASSLRVAGTDTQYF.

This sequence joins TRBV5-1 and TRBJ1-6, with 7 nucleotides matching TRBD1. Per germline, CDR1 SGHRS and CDR2 YFSETQ. J was trimmed by 6 bases and V by 0 bases; bases with no gene match: 3. This CDR3 is 15 amino acids long. Written as DNA, the CDR3 is TGCGCCAGCAGCTTGGCCACAGGGGTTAATTCACCCCTCCACTTT. Translating it yields CASSLATGVNSPLHF. The full variable domain, in which reference TRBV5-1 and TRBJ1-6 provide the parts outside the CDR3, is KAGVTQTPRYLIKTRGQQVTLSCSPISGHRSVSWYQQTPGQGLQFLFEYFSETQRNKGNFPGRFSGRQFSNSRSEMNVSTLELGDSALYLCASSLATGVNSPLHFGNGTRLTVT.

The table lists this clone with a few counts. The chain recombines TRBV5-4 with TRBJ2-3; 9 nucleotides align to TRBD2. CDR1 SGHNT and CDR2 YYREEE come from the germline V gene (reference sequence). There are 16 residues in the CDR3. V shed 4 bases and J 5 bases; nucleotides not matched to a gene: 11. CDR3 coding DNA: TGTGCCAGCAGCCCCGGTGCTAGCGGGGCGTTAGATACGCAGTATTTT. As protein: CASSPGASGALDTQYF.

The V gene is TRBV25-1, the J gene TRBJ2-5, with D unclear. CDR3 length equals 13 residues. Per germline, CDR1 MGHDK and CDR2 SYGVNS. Deletions cut 4 bases from V and 0 bases from J, with 6 bases between. The CDR3 spells CASSGAYQETQYF. CDR3 in DNA: TGTGCCAGCAGTGGTGCGTACCAAGAGACCCAGTACTTC.

This chain connects TRBV3-1 (or the pseudogene TRBV3-2) to TRBJ2-2; tentatively, D is TRBD2 (7 bases). V lost 3 bases, J lost 7 bases, and 21 bases lay in between. The germline gives CDR1 LGHDT, CDR2 YNNKEL (reference sequence). The CDR3 consists of 17 residues. CDR3 residues: CASSHYLGGQSVGELFF. Here the CDR3 DNA reads TGTGCCAGCAGCCATTATCTCGGGGGGCAATCGGTCGGGGAGCTGTTTTTT.